The rows below give T cell receptor beta chains drawn from one sample of a study of OX40 agonist ivuxolimab in advanced cancers. Method: immunoSEQ multiplex PCR; TCRdb's copy keeps in-frame clones and lacks some. The sample holds approximately 77,000 clones, under 85% seen once. The material was CD4+ or CD8+ T cells sorted from blood, obtained in a trial of the OX40 agonist ivuxolimab. These receptors originate from an adult with an advanced solid tumor such as melanoma, head and neck, liver or kidney cancer. Both conserved end residues are part of each CDR3. The D gene is left open where the match is weak. Only some rows state a clone size, as once, few, many or a class for expanded clones.

d_gene: TRBD1
v_gene: TRBV28
len: 15
j_gene: TRBJ2-7
abundance: few
CDR3nt: TGTGCCAGCACCCCTAGACAGGGGGCGGGCTACGAGCAGTACTTC
CDR3aa: CASTPRQGAGYEQYF

d_gene: -
v_gene: TRBV19
len: 15
j_gene: TRBJ2-5
abundance: -
CDR3nt: TGTGCCAGTAGTGCGGGTAGCCCGTACCAAGAGACCCAGTACTTC
CDR3aa: CASSAGSPYQETQYF

d_gene: -
v_gene: TRBV15
len: 15
j_gene: TRBJ1-5
abundance: -
CDR3nt: TGTGCCACCAGCAGAGCGCCGTTTGGCAATCAGCCCCAGCATTTT
CDR3aa: CATSRAPFGNQPQHF

d_gene: TRBD2
v_gene: TRBV11-2
len: 17
j_gene: TRBJ2-7
abundance: -
CDR3nt: TGTGCCAGCAGCCAAAGAGGCGGACTAGCGCACTCCTACGAGCAGTACTTC
CDR3aa: CASSQRGGLAHSYEQYF

d_gene: -
v_gene: TRBV4-3
len: 15
j_gene: TRBJ1-4
abundance: -
CDR3nt: TGCGCCAGCAGCCCACTCCTGGGGGGTAATGAAAAACTGTTTTTT
CDR3aa: CASSPLLGGNEKLFF

d_gene: -
v_gene: TRBV18
len: 14
j_gene: TRBJ2-3
abundance: -
CDR3nt: TGTGCCAGCTCAAGCCGGGACGGCACAGATACGCAGTATTTT
CDR3aa: CASSSRDGTDTQYF

d_gene: -
v_gene: TRBV18
len: 12
j_gene: TRBJ2-1
abundance: -
CDR3nt: TGTGCCAGCTCACCCAGAGAGGGTGAGCAGTTCTTC
CDR3aa: CASSPREGEQFF

d_gene: TRBD1
v_gene: TRBV25-1
len: 14
j_gene: TRBJ2-5
abundance: -
CDR3nt: TGTGCCAGCAGTCCGGGACAGTACCAAGAGACCCAGTACTTC
CDR3aa: CASSPGQYQETQYF

d_gene: TRBD1
v_gene: TRBV5-4
len: 15
j_gene: TRBJ1-3
abundance: few
CDR3nt: TGTGCCAGCAAACTCACAGGGGGCCCTGGAAACACCATATATTTT
CDR3aa: CASKLTGGPGNTIYF

d_gene: -
v_gene: TRBV6-7
len: 13
j_gene: TRBJ1-5
abundance: -
CDR3nt: TGTGCCAGCCACCGGGAGGGCAATCAGCCCCAGCATTTT
CDR3aa: CASHREGNQPQHF

d_gene: -
v_gene: TRBV5-1
len: 17
j_gene: TRBJ1-6
abundance: once
CDR3nt: TGCGCCAGCAGCCTGGGCGGACAGAGCCTAGCGAATTCACCCCTCCACTTT
CDR3aa: CASSLGGQSLANSPLHF

d_gene: -
v_gene: TRBV27
len: 15
j_gene: TRBJ2-3
abundance: -
CDR3nt: TGTGCCAGCAGTTTGCACGAGGGTGGGTTAACTACGCAGTATTTT
CDR3aa: CASSLHEGGLTTQYF

d_gene: -
v_gene: TRBV5-6
len: 15
j_gene: TRBJ2-3
abundance: -
CDR3nt: TGTGCCAGCAGCTTGGAGCTTAGCGCTACAGATACGCAGTATTTT
CDR3aa: CASSLELSATDTQYF

d_gene: -
v_gene: TRBV7-9
len: 14
j_gene: TRBJ2-1
abundance: -
CDR3nt: TGTGCCAGCAGCTTAGCGACGAGGGAGAATGAGCAGTTCTTC
CDR3aa: CASSLATRENEQFF

d_gene: -
v_gene: TRBV7-3
len: 14
j_gene: TRBJ1-1
abundance: -
CDR3nt: TGTGCCAGCAGCTTTGAAAGGGTGAACACTGAAGCTTTCTTT
CDR3aa: CASSFERVNTEAFF

d_gene: -
v_gene: TRBV2
len: 13
j_gene: TRBJ1-5
abundance: -
CDR3nt: TGTGCCAGCTTAATTTTCGAGGATCAGCCCCAGCATTTT
CDR3aa: CASLIFEDQPQHF

d_gene: -
v_gene: TRBV11-1
len: 13
j_gene: TRBJ2-2
abundance: -
CDR3nt: TGTGCCAGCAGCCTAGGGGACGCCGGGGAGCTGTTTTTT
CDR3aa: CASSLGDAGELFF

d_gene: TRBD1
v_gene: TRBV18
len: 14
j_gene: TRBJ1-2
abundance: -
CDR3nt: TGTGCCAGCTCACCTACACAGGGGAACTATGGCTACACCTTC
CDR3aa: CASSPTQGNYGYTF

d_gene: TRBD2
v_gene: TRBV6-5
len: 13
j_gene: TRBJ2-3
abundance: -
CDR3nt: TGTGCCAGCAGACTAGCGGGCAGAGATACGCAGTATTTT
CDR3aa: CASRLAGRDTQYF

d_gene: -
v_gene: TRBV20-1
len: 10
j_gene: TRBJ2-7
abundance: once
CDR3nt: TGCAGTGCCCGACAGGACGAGCAGTACTTC
CDR3aa: CSARQDEQYF

d_gene: TRBD1
v_gene: TRBV4-3
len: 17
j_gene: TRBJ1-4
abundance: -
CDR3nt: TGCGCCAGCAGCCAGATGAAGCAGGGGGTCAGAGGGGAAAAACTGTTTTTT
CDR3aa: CASSQMKQGVRGEKLFF

d_gene: -
v_gene: TRBV4-3
len: 15
j_gene: TRBJ2-7
abundance: -
CDR3nt: TGCGCCAGCAGCCAAGCTTATCAGCGGGTGGGCGAGCAGTACTTC
CDR3aa: CASSQAYQRVGEQYF

d_gene: -
v_gene: TRBV28
len: 14
j_gene: TRBJ1-2
abundance: -
CDR3nt: TGTGCCAGCAGGCGACCGGGGGCTAACTATGGCTACACCTTC
CDR3aa: CASRRPGANYGYTF

d_gene: TRBD2
v_gene: TRBV4-3
len: 17
j_gene: TRBJ2-3
abundance: -
CDR3nt: TGCGCCAGCAGCCAAGATTCGGGCCTAGCGGGCTCAGATACGCAGTATTTT
CDR3aa: CASSQDSGLAGSDTQYF

d_gene: TRBD1
v_gene: TRBV6-5
len: 15
j_gene: TRBJ2-2
abundance: few
CDR3nt: TGTGCCAGCAGTCCGAGGGACAGCCTCACCGGGGAGCTGTTTTTT
CDR3aa: CASSPRDSLTGELFF

d_gene: TRBD2
v_gene: TRBV27
len: 19
j_gene: TRBJ2-3
abundance: -
CDR3nt: TGTGCCAGCAGTTATGCGGGACTAGCGGGCGGGCGGGGCACAGATACGCAGTATTTT
CDR3aa: CASSYAGLAGGRGTDTQYF

d_gene: TRBD1
v_gene: TRBV23-1
len: 14
j_gene: TRBJ2-7
abundance: -
CDR3nt: TGCGCCAGCAGGCCAAGACAGGGATGTTTCGAGCAGTACTTC
CDR3aa: CASRPRQGCFEQYF

d_gene: -
v_gene: TRBV30
len: 15
j_gene: TRBJ1-4
abundance: -
CDR3nt: TGTGCCTGGAGCGAACGGACGACAACTAATGAAAAACTGTTTTTT
CDR3aa: CAWSERTTTNEKLFF

d_gene: -
v_gene: TRBV18
len: 12
j_gene: TRBJ2-5
abundance: -
CDR3nt: TGTGCCAGCTCACCAGGGGAAGAGACCCAGTACTTC
CDR3aa: CASSPGEETQYF

d_gene: -
v_gene: TRBV7-3
len: 13
j_gene: TRBJ2-1
abundance: once
CDR3nt: TGTGCCAGCCGGGACATAAACGGCAATGAGCAGTTCTTC
CDR3aa: CASRDINGNEQFF

d_gene: -
v_gene: TRBV7-9
len: 12
j_gene: TRBJ2-3
abundance: -
CDR3nt: TGTGCCAGCAGCTATCGGTGGGATACGCAGTATTTT
CDR3aa: CASSYRWDTQYF

d_gene: -
v_gene: TRBV27
len: 12
j_gene: TRBJ2-2
abundance: -
CDR3nt: TGTGCCAGCGGGGTGGACACCGGGGAGCTGTTTTTT
CDR3aa: CASGVDTGELFF

d_gene: -
v_gene: TRBV15
len: 17
j_gene: TRBJ2-3
abundance: few
CDR3nt: TGTGCCACCAGCAGAGATATATCAGGAGGTCCACCAGATACGCAGTATTTT
CDR3aa: CATSRDISGGPPDTQYF

d_gene: -
v_gene: TRBV27
len: 13
j_gene: TRBJ1-2
abundance: -
CDR3nt: TGTGCCAGCAGGGCGTCCACAGTCTATGGCTACACCTTC
CDR3aa: CASRASTVYGYTF

d_gene: -
v_gene: TRBV6-6
len: 15
j_gene: TRBJ1-1
abundance: -
CDR3nt: TGTGCCAGCAGTCTCGGGACCGGGAGAAACACTGAAGCTTTCTTT
CDR3aa: CASSLGTGRNTEAFF

d_gene: -
v_gene: TRBV7-2
len: 15
j_gene: TRBJ2-3
abundance: -
CDR3nt: TGTGCCAGCAGCTTAGACCGCCTAAGCACAGATACGCAGTATTTT
CDR3aa: CASSLDRLSTDTQYF

d_gene: -
v_gene: TRBV5-6
len: 14
j_gene: TRBJ1-1
abundance: -
CDR3nt: TGTGCCAGCAGCTTGGTAGCCTTGAACACTGAAGCTTTCTTT
CDR3aa: CASSLVALNTEAFF

d_gene: -
v_gene: TRBV6-4
len: 16
j_gene: TRBJ2-2
abundance: -
CDR3nt: TGTGCCAGCAGTGAAAATTCCAGGCCCTTCACCGGGGAGCTGTTTTTT
CDR3aa: CASSENSRPFTGELFF

d_gene: -
v_gene: TRBV19
len: 13
j_gene: TRBJ1-1
abundance: -
CDR3nt: TGTGCCAGTAGTATTCAGGGAAACACTGAAGCTTTCTTT
CDR3aa: CASSIQGNTEAFF

d_gene: TRBD1
v_gene: TRBV5-6
len: 14
j_gene: TRBJ1-4
abundance: -
CDR3nt: TGTGCCAGCAGCTTGATGACAGGGGGGGAAAAACTGTTTTTT
CDR3aa: CASSLMTGGEKLFF

d_gene: -
v_gene: TRBV28
len: 12
j_gene: TRBJ2-7
abundance: once
CDR3nt: TGTGCCAGCAGAGATACAGGGCACGAGCAGTACTTC
CDR3aa: CASRDTGHEQYF

d_gene: TRBD2
v_gene: TRBV18
len: 15
j_gene: TRBJ2-3
abundance: -
CDR3nt: TGTGCCAGCTCACCACAATCTAGCGGCTCTGATACGCAGTATTTT
CDR3aa: CASSPQSSGSDTQYF

d_gene: -
v_gene: TRBV28
len: 15
j_gene: TRBJ1-3
abundance: -
CDR3nt: TGTGCCAGCAGTTTCCAGGGGCTTAATGGAAACACCATATATTTT
CDR3aa: CASSFQGLNGNTIYF

d_gene: -
v_gene: TRBV9
len: 15
j_gene: TRBJ2-1
abundance: -
CDR3nt: TGTGCCAGCAGCGTAGTGGGTGACTCCTACAATGAGCAGTTCTTC
CDR3aa: CASSVVGDSYNEQFF

d_gene: -
v_gene: TRBV14
len: 17
j_gene: TRBJ2-2
abundance: -
CDR3nt: TGTGCCAGCAGCCAAGAGAGGGCACTCCAGAACACCGGGGAGCTGTTTTTT
CDR3aa: CASSQERALQNTGELFF

d_gene: -
v_gene: TRBV7-2
len: 13
j_gene: TRBJ1-2
abundance: once
CDR3nt: TGTGCCAGTTCCACAGGGTCGTACTATGGCTACACCTTC
CDR3aa: CASSTGSYYGYTF

d_gene: -
v_gene: TRBV5-4
len: 13
j_gene: TRBJ1-5
abundance: -
CDR3nt: TGTGCCAGCAGCCCGGACAGAAATCAGCCCCAGCATTTT
CDR3aa: CASSPDRNQPQHF

d_gene: TRBD1
v_gene: TRBV19
len: 14
j_gene: TRBJ1-5
abundance: -
CDR3nt: TGTGCCAGTACTGGACAGGGCGGCAATCAGCCCCAGCATTTT
CDR3aa: CASTGQGGNQPQHF

d_gene: TRBD2
v_gene: TRBV5-6
len: 18
j_gene: TRBJ2-5
abundance: -
CDR3nt: TGTGCCAGCAGCTTGGGGCGTCTGGCGGGAGGATTCGGGGAGACCCAGTACTTC
CDR3aa: CASSLGRLAGGFGETQYF

d_gene: TRBD1
v_gene: TRBV28
len: 13
j_gene: TRBJ1-1
abundance: once
CDR3nt: TGTGCCAGCAGTGACAGGGGGCGGGGTGAAGCTTTCTTT
CDR3aa: CASSDRGRGEAFF

d_gene: -
v_gene: TRBV6-4
len: 13
j_gene: TRBJ2-4
abundance: -
CDR3nt: TGTGCCAGCAGTGACCAGGGCGGAAACATTCAGTACTTC
CDR3aa: CASSDQGGNIQYF

d_gene: -
v_gene: TRBV27
len: 14
j_gene: TRBJ2-7
abundance: -
CDR3nt: TGTGCCAGCAGTTTACTGGACAGTTCCTACGAGCAGTACTTC
CDR3aa: CASSLLDSSYEQYF

d_gene: -
v_gene: TRBV15
len: 15
j_gene: TRBJ1-2
abundance: -
CDR3nt: TGTGCCACCAGCAGATCCTCAGGAAAGGTCTATGGCTACACCTTC
CDR3aa: CATSRSSGKVYGYTF

d_gene: TRBD1
v_gene: TRBV7-2
len: 16
j_gene: TRBJ2-7
abundance: -
CDR3nt: TGTGCCAGCAGCTCACAGAGGGACAGCCCCCTCTACGAGCAGTACTTC
CDR3aa: CASSSQRDSPLYEQYF

d_gene: -
v_gene: TRBV4-1
len: 15
j_gene: TRBJ2-7
abundance: few
CDR3nt: TGCGCCAGCAGCCAGTATCAGGGGAACTCCTACGAGCAGTACTTC
CDR3aa: CASSQYQGNSYEQYF

d_gene: -
v_gene: TRBV5-6
len: 12
j_gene: TRBJ1-2
abundance: few
CDR3nt: TGTGCCAGCAGTCGACCAGATTATGGCTACACCTTC
CDR3aa: CASSRPDYGYTF

d_gene: -
v_gene: TRBV7-3
len: 18
j_gene: TRBJ2-6
abundance: once
CDR3nt: TGTGCCAGCAGTCTAGGGGGGAGCGGCTACTCTGGGGCCAACGTCCTGACTTTC
CDR3aa: CASSLGGSGYSGANVLTF

d_gene: -
v_gene: TRBV2
len: 12
j_gene: TRBJ1-1
abundance: -
CDR3nt: TGTGCCAGCAGTGCAAGACGGACTGAAGCTTTCTTT
CDR3aa: CASSARRTEAFF

d_gene: -
v_gene: TRBV30
len: 15
j_gene: TRBJ1-2
abundance: -
CDR3nt: TGTGCCTGGAGTAAAGGGGACACCACTAACTATGGCTACACCTTC
CDR3aa: CAWSKGDTTNYGYTF

d_gene: TRBD2
v_gene: TRBV18
len: 14
j_gene: TRBJ2-7
abundance: -
CDR3nt: TGTGCCAGCTCACCAACTAGCGGGGTCTACGAGCAGTACTTC
CDR3aa: CASSPTSGVYEQYF